This T cell receptor beta chain was documented in a study of blood T cell repertoires in COVID-19 (dated by TCRdb to 2018 to 2021). At the level of the whole study: Samples covering the acute and convalescent phases of COVID-19 were provided by collaborators in the United States, Italy and Spain. The material from the prospective study consisted of cDNA or gDNA derived from T cells, B-cell-depleted T cells, or PBMCs. Deeply sampled blood TCRbeta repertoires from subjects exposed to, actively infected with, or recovered from COVID-19 were included in the dataset. A freely available public database, intended as a resource for researchers studying the immune response to SARS-CoV-2, is where the repertoires were released. Samples were obtained from the ongoing ImmuneRACE study (first 160 participants) and from 1,000 to 1,500 subjects provided by 6 global collaborators. Nearly every sample came with metadata listing a de-identified subject ID, COVID-19 status, age in years and sex. HLA class I and class II types, where available, came from metadata supplied by the sample provider rather than from assay-based typing. Overall study outcomes, separate from this receptor: The amount of clinical and demographic metadata varied by source and participant and was provided uncurated.

TCRbeta CDR3 regions were amplified from genomic DNA using the immunoSEQ Assay, a bias-controlled multiplex PCR. In the source study's methods: The number of nucleated cells in each sample was estimated by amplification of reference gene primers within the assay. To quantify the absolute abundance of each unique TCRbeta CDR3 rearrangement, sequence reads were collapsed and filtered. For each sample, productive Simpson clonality was calculated as the square root of Simpson's diversity index across productive rearrangements. TCRdb retrieved this table from immuneACCESS and kept in-frame rearrangements only. Not all clones are present; in checked studies, unresolved V genes account for under half, and no reason is known for the remainder. V and J calls and clone size follow that table, whereas D and trimming were derived from the DNA. Within this sample are a few hundred thousand clones, with 75% to 90% of them counted one time only. Roughly 3.7% of the sample is held by the ten biggest clonotypes.

Whole blood was collected in K2EDTA tubes by collaborating institutions according to the institutions' own protocols. For TCRbeta analysis, collaborators shipped samples in one of three forms: frozen whole blood, isolated PBMCs, or DNA extracted from either of those sample types. From its cysteine to its phenylalanine, the CDR3 spans 13 amino acids. Of all the DNA, just the CDR3 is kept, 39 bases in frame from base 1. The CDR1 and CDR2 encoded by the germline V gene (reference sequence) are MNHEY and SMNVEV. V is pruned by 6 bases and J by 6 bases, leaving 4 bases of the junction without a gene match. This clone appeared once. Its antigen is not yet known. Base-call qualities are not available, and no considerably larger clone is one nucleotide away.

Recombination joined TRBV27 with TRBJ2-2; 7 bases in the junction line up with TRBD1. The material sequenced was peripheral blood. This TCR was recovered from a woman between 18 and 29 years old with acute or convalescent COVID-19. The DNA sequence reads TGTGCCAGCAGATCTCAGGGGGCCGGGGAGCTGTTTTTT. The resulting protein is CASRSQGAGELFF.